This T cell receptor (beta chain) was profiled in a study of cytomegalovirus exposure and HLA in healthy donors. Trimming removed 6 bases from V and 4 bases from J; junction bases left unmatched: 13. Germline V gene data show CDR1 as ENHRY and CDR2 as SYGVKD. The CDR3 is 16 amino acids. Primers included in the PCR were 60 Vbeta and 13 Jbeta primers. Sequencing was performed with immunoSEQ multiplex PCR; in TCRdb, only in-frame clones are kept and a portion is missing. In all, the sample yields tens of thousands of clones. Comment on this clone: The target antigen is unknown.

The study's findings and limits: A later analysis reportedly found fewer N-insertions in an Asian-associated ancestry cluster than the roughly 670-donor mean.

The specimen was PBMCs. The J gene is TRBJ2-7, the V gene TRBV10-3, with TRBD1 matching over 9 bases. The TCR originated in a woman aged 30 to 39 in good health and CMV-seronegative. In nucleotides, the CDR3 is TGTGCCATCAGGGGGGAGAACAGGGGGCGCGGGTACGAGCAGTACTTC. It specifies CAIRGENRGRGYEQYF.